One TCR beta chain is described in this entry. The sample belongs to a study of T cells expressing NK-cell markers. No DNA is given; TCRdb re-called the 5' RACE reads and lists each CDR3 protein once. The sample holds roughly 430,000 distinct CDR3 sequences. Germline CDR1 MDHEN, CDR2 SYDVKM. This CDR3 region has 14 residues. This TCR came from a woman between 18 and 70 years old in good health. The sequenced sample was blood T cells: a sorted CD56 or NKG2C T cell subset, CD4+ or CD8+ T cells, or bulk PBMC T cells (not recorded which). The J gene is TRBJ1-4, the V gene TRBV28; TCRdb's D gene call, TRBD1, goes unchecked for lack of DNA. The CDR3 sequence: CASSSSQGNEKLFF.